This T cell receptor (beta chain) derives from a study of vaccination and CD4 T cells after COVID-19. On this clonotype itself: Antigen unknown.

V was cut by 4 bases and J by 4 bases, with 25 bases left in between. The germline V gene encodes CDR1 SGHAT and CDR2 FQNNGV. This CDR3 region has 18 residues. The Oncomine TCR Beta short-read assay was applied to DNA of cultured CD4+ T cells. A single record per CDR3 protein comes from TCRdb applying MiXCR to the PCR reads. The sample has several thousand distinct CDR3 sequences, over 40% seen once. Treatment defined: 10-day PBMC culture with coronavirus spike peptide pools or control peptides (ViraFEST assay). Samples of CD4+ T cells were obtained from the unexposed donor before the COVID-19 pandemic (2011-2018).

Sequencing input: CD4+ T cells from blood, cultured in vitro. The receptor comes from a human donor in good health. The chain links TRBV11-2 to TRBJ1-1; D may be TRBD1 (5 bases). Here the CDR3 reads CASSSGPAQFSGGTEAFF. CDR3 in DNA: TGTGCCAGCAGCTCAGGGCCCGCACAGTTTAGTGGGGGCACTGAAGCTTTCTTT.